This T cell receptor (beta chain) is from a study of T cell responses to AZD1222 COVID-19 vaccine. Turning to the study itself: Doses given second, at about 4 or about 12 weeks, were pooled. General observations from the study: Baseline antibody screening turned up just a handful of seropositive AZD1222 recipients. Donors were chiefly white British, with a greater number of females, and clonal diversity was perhaps underestimated.

The method was immunoSEQ multiplex PCR; TCRdb's version includes in-frame clones alone and lacks a portion of them. The sample includes some 55,000 clones, about 90% of them seen just once. The CDR3 extends over 16 amino acids. V was pared by 5 bases and J by 0 bases, with 15 bases between. CDR1 SGHTA and CDR2 FQGTGA come from the germline V gene. With regard to this clone: The antigen is unknown.

Sequences were derived from peripheral blood, sampled on day 0 of AZD1222 vaccination. The receptor was isolated from an adult in good health. J is TRBJ2-3 and V is TRBV7-3; D may be TRBD1 or TRBD2 (5 bases each). CDR3 region: CASSLRAGTSTDTQYF. CDR3 nucleotide sequence: TGTGCCAGCAGCCTCCGAGCCGGGACGAGCACAGATACGCAGTATTTT. The complete variable domain, with remaining parts taken from reference TRBV7-3 and TRBJ2-3, reads GAGVSQTPSNKVTEKGKYVELRCDPISGHTALYWYRQSLGQGPEFLIYFQGTGAADDSGLPNDRFFAVRPEGSVSTLKIQRTERGDSAVYLCASSLRAGTSTDTQYFGPGTRLTVL.